This T cell receptor (beta chain) was recovered during a study of blood T cell repertoires in COVID-19 (dated by TCRdb to the early 2020s). In the study overall: The collaborator samples originated in the United States, Italy and Spain and spanned the acute and convalescent phases of COVID-19. The material from the prospective study consisted of cDNA or gDNA derived from T cells, B-cell-depleted T cells, or PBMCs. Subjects who had been exposed to COVID-19, were actively infected with it, or had recovered from it provided the deeply sampled blood TCRbeta repertoires that made up the dataset. The repertoires were released in a freely available public database intended as a resource for research on the immune response to SARS-CoV-2. The samples were drawn from two sources: the first 160 participants of the ongoing ImmuneRACE study, and 1,200 or so subjects contributed by 6 global collaborators. A de-identified subject ID, COVID-19 status, age in years and sex were almost always included in the sample metadata. HLA class I and class II types, where available, came from metadata supplied by the sample provider rather than from assay-based typing. What the research found in general, with its limitations: How much clinical and demographic metadata was included differed by source and by participant, and the metadata was provided uncurated.

CDR1 and CDR2 were assigned from the germline V gene (reference sequence) as SEHNR and FQNEAQ. The junction carries 14 bases between V and J, which are trimmed by 5 bases and 4 bases respectively. The CDR3 runs 15 residues from the cysteine to the phenylalanine. Only the CDR3 region is kept as DNA, spanning 45 bases read in frame from base 1. To note about this clone: Its antigen target is currently unknown. No per-base quality is available; no much larger clone lies one base away.

TCRbeta CDR3 regions were amplified from genomic DNA by means of the immunoSEQ Assay, a bias-controlled multiplex PCR. As for how the authors treated the data: Nucleated cell counts per sample were estimated from amplification of reference gene primers within the assay. To quantify the absolute abundance of each unique TCRbeta CDR3 rearrangement, sequence reads were collapsed and filtered. Productive Simpson clonality was computed per sample as the square root of Simpson's diversity index over productive rearrangements. TCRdb's version of the immuneACCESS table is confined to in-frame rearrangements and falls short of the full clone set. An unresolved V gene accounts for under half of the shortfall where checked; the remainder is of unknown origin. The V and J calls and the clone size are those of that table, but D and trimming were determined from the DNA. The sample table lists about 250,000 clones, about 82% of them with a count of one. The ten largest clones represent just under 6.5% of the sample.

The collaborating institutions used their own protocols to collect whole blood in K2EDTA tubes. For TCRbeta analysis, collaborator samples were shipped as frozen whole blood, as isolated PBMCs, or as DNA extracted from either sample type. The chain was built from TRBV7-9 and TRBJ2-2; the D gene is possibly TRBD2, with 5 bases matching. Sequenced sample: peripheral blood. The origin of this receptor is a woman aged 60-75 years with active or convalescent COVID-19. CDR3 loop: CASSQTLAGTGELFF. The sequence in DNA is TGTGCCAGCAGCCAGACCCTAGCAGGCACCGGGGAGCTGTTTTTT.